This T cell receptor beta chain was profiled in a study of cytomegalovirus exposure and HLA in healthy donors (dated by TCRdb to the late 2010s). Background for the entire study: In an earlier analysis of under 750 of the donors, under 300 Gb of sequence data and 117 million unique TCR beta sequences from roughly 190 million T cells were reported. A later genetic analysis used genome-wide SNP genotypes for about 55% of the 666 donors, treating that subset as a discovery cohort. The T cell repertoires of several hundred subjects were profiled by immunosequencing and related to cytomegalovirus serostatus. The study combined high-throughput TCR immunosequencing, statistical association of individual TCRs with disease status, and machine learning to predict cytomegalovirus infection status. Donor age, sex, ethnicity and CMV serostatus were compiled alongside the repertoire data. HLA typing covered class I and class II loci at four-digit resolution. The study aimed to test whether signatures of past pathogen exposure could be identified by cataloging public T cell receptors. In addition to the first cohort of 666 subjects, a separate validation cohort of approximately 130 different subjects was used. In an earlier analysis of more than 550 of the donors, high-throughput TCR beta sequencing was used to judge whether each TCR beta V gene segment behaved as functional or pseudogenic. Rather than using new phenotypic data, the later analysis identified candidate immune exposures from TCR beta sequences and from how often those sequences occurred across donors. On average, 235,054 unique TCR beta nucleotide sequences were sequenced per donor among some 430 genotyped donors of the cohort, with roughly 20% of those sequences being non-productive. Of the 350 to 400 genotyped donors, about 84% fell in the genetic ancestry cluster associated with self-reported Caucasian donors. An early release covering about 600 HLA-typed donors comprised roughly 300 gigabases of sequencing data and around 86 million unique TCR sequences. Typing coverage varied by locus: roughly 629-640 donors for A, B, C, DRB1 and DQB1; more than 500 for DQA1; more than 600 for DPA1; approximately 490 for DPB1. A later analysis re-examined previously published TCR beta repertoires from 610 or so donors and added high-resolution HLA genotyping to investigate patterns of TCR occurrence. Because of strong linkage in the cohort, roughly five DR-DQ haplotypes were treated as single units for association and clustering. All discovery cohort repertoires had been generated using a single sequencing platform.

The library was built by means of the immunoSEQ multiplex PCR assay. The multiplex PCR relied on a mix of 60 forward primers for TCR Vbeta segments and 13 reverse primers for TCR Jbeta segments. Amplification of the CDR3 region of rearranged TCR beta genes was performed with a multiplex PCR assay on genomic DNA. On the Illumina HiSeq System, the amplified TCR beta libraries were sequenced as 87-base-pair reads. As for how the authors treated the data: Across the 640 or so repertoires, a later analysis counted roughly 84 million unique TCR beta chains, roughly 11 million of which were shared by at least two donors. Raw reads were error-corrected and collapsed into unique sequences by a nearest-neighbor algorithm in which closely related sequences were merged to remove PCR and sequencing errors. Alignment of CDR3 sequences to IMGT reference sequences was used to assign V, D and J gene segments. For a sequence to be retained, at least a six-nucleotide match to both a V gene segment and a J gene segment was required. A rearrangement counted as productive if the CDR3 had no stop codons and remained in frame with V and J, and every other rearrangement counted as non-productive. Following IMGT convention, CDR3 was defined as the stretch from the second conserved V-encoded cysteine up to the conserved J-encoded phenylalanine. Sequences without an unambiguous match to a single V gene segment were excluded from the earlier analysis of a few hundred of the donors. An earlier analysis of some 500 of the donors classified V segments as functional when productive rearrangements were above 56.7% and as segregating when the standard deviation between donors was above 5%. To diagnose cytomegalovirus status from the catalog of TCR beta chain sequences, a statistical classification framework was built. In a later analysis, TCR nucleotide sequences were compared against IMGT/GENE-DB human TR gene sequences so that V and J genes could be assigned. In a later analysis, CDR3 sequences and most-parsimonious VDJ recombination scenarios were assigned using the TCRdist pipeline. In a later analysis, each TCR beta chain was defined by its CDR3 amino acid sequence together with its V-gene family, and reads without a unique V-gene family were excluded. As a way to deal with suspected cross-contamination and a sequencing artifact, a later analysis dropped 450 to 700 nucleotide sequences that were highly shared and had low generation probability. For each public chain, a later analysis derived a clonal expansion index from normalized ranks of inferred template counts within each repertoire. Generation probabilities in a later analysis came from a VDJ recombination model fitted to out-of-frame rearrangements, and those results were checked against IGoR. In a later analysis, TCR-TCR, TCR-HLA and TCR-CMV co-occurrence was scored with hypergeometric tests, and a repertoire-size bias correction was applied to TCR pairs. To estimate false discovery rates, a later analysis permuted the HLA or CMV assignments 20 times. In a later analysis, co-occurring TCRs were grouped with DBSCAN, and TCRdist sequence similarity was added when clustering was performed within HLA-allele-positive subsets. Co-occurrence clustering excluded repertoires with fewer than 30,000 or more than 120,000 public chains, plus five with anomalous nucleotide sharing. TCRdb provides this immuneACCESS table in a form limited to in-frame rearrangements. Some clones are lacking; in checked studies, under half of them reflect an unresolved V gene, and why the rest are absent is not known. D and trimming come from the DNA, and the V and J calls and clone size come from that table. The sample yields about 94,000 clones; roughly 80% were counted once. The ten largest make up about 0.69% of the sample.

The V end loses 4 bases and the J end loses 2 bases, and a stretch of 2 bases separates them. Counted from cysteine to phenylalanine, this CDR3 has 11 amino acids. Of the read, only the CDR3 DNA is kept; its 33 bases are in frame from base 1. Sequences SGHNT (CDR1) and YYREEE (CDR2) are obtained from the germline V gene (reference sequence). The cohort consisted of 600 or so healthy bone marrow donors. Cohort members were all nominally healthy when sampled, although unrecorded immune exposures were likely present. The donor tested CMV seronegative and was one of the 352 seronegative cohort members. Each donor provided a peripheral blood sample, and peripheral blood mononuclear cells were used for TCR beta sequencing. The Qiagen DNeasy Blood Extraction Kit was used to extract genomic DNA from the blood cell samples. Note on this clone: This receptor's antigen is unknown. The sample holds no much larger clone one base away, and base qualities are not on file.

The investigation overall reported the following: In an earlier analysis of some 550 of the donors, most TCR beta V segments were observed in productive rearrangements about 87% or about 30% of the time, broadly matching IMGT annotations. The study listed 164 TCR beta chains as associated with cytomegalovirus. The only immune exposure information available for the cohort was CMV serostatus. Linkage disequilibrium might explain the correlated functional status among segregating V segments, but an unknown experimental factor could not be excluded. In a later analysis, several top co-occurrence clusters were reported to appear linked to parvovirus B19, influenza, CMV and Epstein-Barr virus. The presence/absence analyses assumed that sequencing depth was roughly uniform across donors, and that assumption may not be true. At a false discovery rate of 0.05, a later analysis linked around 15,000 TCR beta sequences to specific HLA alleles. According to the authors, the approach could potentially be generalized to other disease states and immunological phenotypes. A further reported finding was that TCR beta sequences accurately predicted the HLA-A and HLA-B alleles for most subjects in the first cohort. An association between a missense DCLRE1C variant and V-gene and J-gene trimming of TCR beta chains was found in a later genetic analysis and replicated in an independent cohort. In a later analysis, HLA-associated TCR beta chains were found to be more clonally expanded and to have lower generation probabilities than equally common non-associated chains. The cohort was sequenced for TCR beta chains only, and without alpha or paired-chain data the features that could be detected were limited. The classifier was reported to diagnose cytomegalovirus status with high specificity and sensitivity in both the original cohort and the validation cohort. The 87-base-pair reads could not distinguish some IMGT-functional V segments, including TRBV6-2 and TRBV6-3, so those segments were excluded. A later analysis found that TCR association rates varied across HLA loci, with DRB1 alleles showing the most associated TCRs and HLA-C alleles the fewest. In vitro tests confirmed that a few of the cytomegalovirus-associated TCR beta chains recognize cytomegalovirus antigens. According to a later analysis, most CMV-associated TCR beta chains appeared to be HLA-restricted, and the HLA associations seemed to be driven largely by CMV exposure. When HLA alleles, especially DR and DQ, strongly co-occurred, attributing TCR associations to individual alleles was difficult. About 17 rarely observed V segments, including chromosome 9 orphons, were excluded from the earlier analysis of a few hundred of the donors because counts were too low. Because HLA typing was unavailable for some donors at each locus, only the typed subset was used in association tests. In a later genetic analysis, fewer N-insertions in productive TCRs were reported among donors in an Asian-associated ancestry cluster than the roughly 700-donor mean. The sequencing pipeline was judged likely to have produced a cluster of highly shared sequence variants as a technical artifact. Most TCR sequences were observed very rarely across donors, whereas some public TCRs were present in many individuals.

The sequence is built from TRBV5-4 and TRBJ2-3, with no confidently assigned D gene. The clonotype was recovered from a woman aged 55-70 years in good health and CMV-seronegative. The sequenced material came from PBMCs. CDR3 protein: CASSHTDTQYF. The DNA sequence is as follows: TGTGCCAGCAGCCACACAGATACGCAGTATTTT.